Shown below are 30 T cell receptor beta chains from a single sample sequenced in a study of shared clonotypes between healthy human individuals. The repertoire was sequenced with immunoSEQ multiplex PCR; TCRdb's copy has only in-frame clones and lacks some. The table includes 1,500,000 or so clones, roughly 95% detected once. Sequencing input: naive CD4+ T cells sorted from blood. Subset: CD45RA+ positively selected. Source of these receptors: a man between 25 and 39 years old in good health.

The gene calls are TRBV7-2 and TRBJ2-2; possible D gene TRBD1, 5 bases. CDR3 length: 12 residues. The ends were cut back, 6 bases at V and 6 bases at J, with 8 bases in the middle. Germline V gene data show CDR1 as SGHTA and CDR2 as FQGNSA. DNA for the CDR3: TGTGCCAGCAGTAGACAGCCCGGGGAGCTGTTTTTT. It translates to CASSRQPGELFF. Full variable domain (missing parts from reference TRBV7-2 and TRBJ2-2): GAGVSQSPSNKVTEKGKDVELRCDPISGHTALYWYRQSLGQGLEFLIYFQGNSAPDKSGLPSDRFSAERTGGSVSTLTIQRTQQEDSAVYLCASSRQPGELFFGEGSRLTVL.

The V call is TRBV10-2, the J call TRBJ2-7; 12 bases fit TRBD2. The CDR3 runs 18 residues. The ends lost 6 bases at V and 2 bases at J; junction bases unmatched: 14. From germline, CDR1 is WSHSY and CDR2 SAAADI. The CDR3 spells CASRGQPGLAGTTYEQYF. In DNA, the CDR3 is TGCGCCAGCAGGGGACAGCCGGGACTAGCGGGTACGACCTACGAGCAGTACTTC.

Of note for this clone: This CDR3 is also generated by other DNA sequences in the sample. The gene calls are TRBV19 and TRBJ1-1; D call uncertain. The CDR3 sequence is 11 residues long. Per germline, CDR1 LNHDA and CDR2 SQIVND (reference sequence). The V end lost 5 bases, the J end lost 2 bases, and 3 bases lay between the germline ends. The CDR3 here is CASSLNTEAFF. The DNA of the CDR3 is TGTGCCAGTAGTCTTAACACTGAAGCTTTCTTT.

The genes are TRBV7-3 and TRBJ2-7, with D possibly matching TRBD2 (6 bases). Germline CDR1 reads SGHTA; CDR2 reads FQGTGA. CDR3 length: 13 residues. The ends were cut back, 4 bases at V and 9 bases at J, with 16 bases in the middle. The CDR3: CASSSHGGVPQYF. For the CDR3, the DNA is TGTGCCAGCAGCTCCCACGGGGGAGTGCCGCAGTACTTC.

This chain links TRBV14 with TRBJ2-1; 14 positions agree with TRBD2. Trimming removed 4 bases from V and 10 bases from J; junction bases left unmatched: 3. Germline-derived CDR1 and CDR2 are SGHDN and FVKESK. The CDR3 length is 14 residues. The CDR3, as DNA: TGTGCCAGCAGCCTAAGACTAGCGGGAGGGGAGCAGTTCTTC. Protein product: CASSLRLAGGEQFF.

With respect to this clone: The same CDR3 is also encoded by other DNA sequences in this sample. This sequence joins TRBV7-8 and TRBJ1-1, with D possibly matching TRBD1 (5 bases). The CDR3 runs 14 residues. The V end lost 5 bases, the J end lost 0 bases, and 10 bases lay between the germline ends. Germline V gene sequence: CDR1 SGHVS, CDR2 FQNEAQ. The CDR3: CASSLGRLNTEAFF. Here the CDR3 DNA reads TGTGCCAGCAGCCTGGGGCGGCTGAACACTGAAGCTTTCTTT. Looking up the rest from reference TRBV7-8 and TRBJ1-1 gives the full variable domain: GAGVSQSPRYKVAKRGQDVALRCDPISGHVSLFWYQQALGQGPEFLTYFQNEAQLDKSGLPSDRFFAERPEGSVSTLKIQRTQQEDSAVYLCASSLGRLNTEAFFGQGTRLTVV.

The rearrangement uses TRBV4-1 and TRBJ2-7; 9 bases agree with TRBD2. V dropped 4 bases and J dropped 2; count of bases not matched to a gene: 12. Germline CDR1 reads MGHRA; CDR2 reads YSYEKL. The CDR3 is made up of 17 amino acids. This CDR3 is CASSLDPTSGFPYEQYF. DNA of the CDR3: TGCGCCAGCAGCCTCGACCCCACTAGCGGGTTTCCCTACGAGCAGTACTTC.

The chain carries TRBV5-6 and TRBJ2-2; D remains unclear. The germline V gene has CDR1 SGHDT and CDR2 YYEEEE. V dropped 4 bases and J dropped 8 bases, with 12 bases sitting between them. The CDR3 sequence is 13 residues long. CDR3: CASSPRLGGELFF. The CDR3 nucleotides are TGTGCCAGCAGCCCCCGACTTGGGGGGGAGCTGTTTTTT. The variable domain in full, with the rest retrieved from reference TRBV5-6 and TRBJ2-2, is DAGVTQSPTHLIKTRGQQVTLRCSPKSGHDTVSWYQQALGQGPQFIFQYYEEEERQRGNFPDRFSGHQFPNYSSELNVNALLLGDSALYLCASSPRLGGELFFGEGSRLTVL.

The chain uses TRBV30 and TRBJ1-1; TRBD1 aligns across 7 bases. Germline-derived CDR1 and CDR2 are GTSNPN and SVGIG (reference sequence). After removal of 3 bases from V and 4 bases from J, the junction contained 5 bases not matched to a gene. The CDR3 sequence is 13 residues long. In nucleotides, the CDR3 is TGTGCCTGGAGGACAGGGTGGGGCACTGAAGCTTTCTTT. Residues: CAWRTGWGTEAFF.

The DNA for the CDR3 is TGTGCCAGCAGGGTAAGACTAGCGGGGCCGGGCAATGAGCAGTTCTTC. Amino acids: CASRVRLAGPGNEQFF. V is TRBV28 and J is TRBJ2-1, with TRBD2 matching 11 bases. Losses at the gene ends were 6 bases for V and 6 bases for J; bases not matched to a gene: 10. CDR1 is MDHEN and CDR2 is SYDVKM in the germline V gene. The CDR3 length is 16 residues.

This chain connects TRBV2 to TRBJ1-4; the D gene is possibly TRBD1 (6 bases). The CDR3 extends over 13 amino acids. Per germline, CDR1 SNHLY and CDR2 FYNNEI. V lost 5 bases to trimming and J lost 8 bases, with 12 bases between them. The chain's CDR3 is CASSQGNREKLFF. The CDR3 DNA is TGTGCCAGCAGTCAGGGGAATCGGGAAAAACTGTTTTTT.

The chain employs TRBV2 and TRBJ2-5; D uncertain. Germline CDR1 reads SNHLY; CDR2 reads FYNNEI. The germline V and J ends were trimmed by 8 bases and 5 bases, with 12 bases remaining between them. This CDR3 has 12 amino acids. This CDR3 is CASGIVWETQYF. DNA of the CDR3: TGTGCCAGCGGTATTGTGTGGGAGACCCAGTACTTC.

Notes on this clone: Other DNA sequences in the sample encode the same CDR3. V is TRBV5-1 and J is TRBJ2-2; 7 bases are shared with TRBD1. Germline V gene sequence: CDR1 SGHRS, CDR2 YFSETQ. Trimming cost V 4 bases and J 2 bases; bases outside gene matches: 5. There are 15 residues in the CDR3. This CDR3 reads CASSPRQGNTGELFF. The CDR3 nucleotides are TGCGCCAGCAGCCCCCGACAGGGAAACACCGGGGAGCTGTTTTTT. Combining the CDR3 with reference TRBV5-1 and TRBJ2-2 gives the whole variable domain KAGVTQTPRYLIKTRGQQVTLSCSPISGHRSVSWYQQTPGQGLQFLFEYFSETQRNKGNFPGRFSGRQFSNSRSEMNVSTLELGDSALYLCASSPRQGNTGELFFGEGSRLTVL.

V is TRBV6-6 and J is TRBJ1-1; D is unclear. The ends were cut back, 5 bases at V and 6 bases at J, with 7 bases in the middle. The germline gives CDR1 MNHNY, CDR2 SVGAGI (reference sequence). The CDR3 contains 11 residues. As DNA, the CDR3 is TGTGCCAGCAGTACCGCTGCTGAAGCTTTCTTT. This codes for CASSTAAEAFF.

This chain connects TRBV7-9 to TRBJ1-2, with TRBD1 as a possible D gene (6 bases). Germline V gene data show CDR1 as SEHNR and CDR2 as FQNEAQ (reference sequence). Trimming removed 4 bases at V and 3 bases at J, with 6 bases between. The CDR3 is 12 residues long. The CDR3 loop is CASSSGDYGYTF. CDR3 nucleotides: TGTGCCAGCAGCTCAGGGGACTATGGCTACACCTTC. The variable domain in full, with the rest retrieved from reference TRBV7-9 and TRBJ1-2, is DTGVSQNPRHKITKRGQNVTFRCDPISEHNRLYWYRQTLGQGPEFLTYFQNEAQLEKSRLLSDRFSAERPKGSFSTLEIQRTEQGDSAMYLCASSSGDYGYTFGSGTRLTVV.

This sequence joins TRBV9 and TRBJ2-1; D is undetermined. V shed 0 bases and J shed 7 bases, with 11 bases lying between them. The CDR3 length is 14 residues. Germline V gene sequence: CDR1 SGDLS, CDR2 YYNGEE. The CDR3 reads CASSVDGPSNEQFF. The CDR3 DNA is TGTGCCAGCAGCGTAGATGGGCCGTCTAATGAGCAGTTCTTC. Complete variable domain (other parts from reference TRBV9 and TRBJ2-1): DSGVTQTPKHLITATGQRVTLRCSPRSGDLSVYWYQQSLDQGLQFLIQYYNGEERAKGNILERFSAQQFPDLHSELNLSSLELGDSALYFCASSVDGPSNEQFFGPGTRLTVL.

J is TRBJ2-2 and V is TRBV5-5; D is uncertain. The CDR3 runs 13 residues. Between the trimmed V and J ends, which lost 0 bases and 5 bases, there was a span of 5 bases. Germline lookup yields CDR1 SGHKS and CDR2 YYEKEE (reference sequence). CDR3 sequence (DNA): TGTGCCAGCAGCTTGGTCGGAACCGGGGAGCTGTTTTTT. Translated, it gives CASSLVGTGELFF.

This clone was observed once. This same CDR3 is encoded by further DNA sequences in the sample. The rearrangement uses TRBV28 and TRBJ1-2; D remains unclear. This CDR3 contains 12 residues. Trimming removed 5 bases at V and 3 bases at J, with 7 bases between. Germline lookup yields CDR1 MDHEN and CDR2 SYDVKM. Written as DNA, the CDR3 is TGTGCCAGCAGTCTTAGGGACTATGGCTACACCTTC. Translation gives CASSLRDYGYTF.

The chain is built from TRBV29-1 and TRBJ2-7, with D possibly matching TRBD2 (5 bases). The CDR3 length is 15 residues. Germline V gene data show CDR1 as SQVTM and CDR2 as ANQGSEA. V lost 6 bases and J lost 1, with 19 bases in between. The CDR3 sequence: CSVGARGLGSYEQYF. The CDR3 nucleotides read TGCAGCGTGGGCGCCCGAGGGTTGGGGTCCTACGAGCAGTACTTC.

The J gene is TRBJ2-3, the V gene TRBV19, with 11 bases matching TRBD2. Germline CDR1 and CDR2: LNHDA and SQIVND (reference sequence). With V trimmed by 1 base and J by 6 bases, 3 bases remained unmatched. This CDR3 contains 15 residues. The CDR3 DNA reads as TGTGCCAGTAGTATAGGACTAGCGGGACAGGATACGCAGTATTTT. This translates into CASSIGLAGQDTQYF. Full variable domain (missing parts from reference TRBV19 and TRBJ2-3): DGGITQSPKYLFRKEGQNVTLSCEQNLNHDAMYWYRQDPGQGLRLIYYSQIVNDFQKGDIAEGYSVSREKKESFPLTVTSAQKNPTAFYLCASSIGLAGQDTQYFGPGTRLTVL.

The chain recombines TRBV9 with TRBJ2-6; either TRBD1 or TRBD2 may fit D (5 bases each). Germline assignment: CDR1 SGDLS and CDR2 YYNGEE. Trimming cost V 5 bases and J 4 bases, with 13 bases left between them. This CDR3 has 15 residues. The CDR3 reads CASSGVRGGANVLTF. DNA of the CDR3: TGTGCCAGCAGTGGGGTCCGGGGCGGGGCCAACGTCCTGACTTTC.

The chain has TRBV28 and TRBJ1-5; D not resolved. The germline gives CDR1 MDHEN, CDR2 SYDVKM. The ends were cut back, 7 bases at V and 11 bases at J, with 24 bases in the middle. The CDR3 contains 15 residues. The CDR3 protein is CASNLVNSGYGAQHF. The CDR3 coding sequence is TGTGCCAGCAATTTGGTGAACAGTGGGTATGGAGCCCAGCATTTT.

This clone showed up just once. The chain carries TRBV5-4 and TRBJ2-2, with unresolved D. The CDR3 is made up of 12 amino acids. Trimming pared 7 bases from V and 6 bases from J, leaving 10 bases between. CDR1 and CDR2 (germline): SGHNT, YYREEE (reference sequence). The CDR3 DNA follows: TGTGCCAGCCTTAGTGGCGCCGGGGAGCTGTTTTTT. Protein: CASLSGAGELFF.

The rearrangement uses TRBV7-9 and TRBJ1-5, with 8 bases fitting TRBD1. Losses at the gene ends were 5 bases for V and 1 base for J; bases not matched to a gene: 7. Germline V gives CDR1 SEHNR, CDR2 FQNEAQ (reference sequence). This CDR3 spans 16 amino acids. CDR3 sequence reads: CASSPGQGGSNQPQHF. The CDR3, as DNA: TGTGCCAGCAGCCCAGGACAGGGTGGAAGCAATCAGCCCCAGCATTTT.

The chain recombines TRBV9 with TRBJ2-2; 9 positions match TRBD2. The CDR3 consists of 15 residues. V shed 4 bases and J 5 bases; nucleotides not matched to a gene: 6. The germline CDR1 and CDR2 sequences are SGDLS and YYNGEE. CDR3 sequence reads: CASSLTSGWTGELFF. The CDR3 bases are TGTGCCAGCAGCCTTACTAGCGGGTGGACCGGGGAGCTGTTTTTT.

The CDR3: CASSIDSELSVNEQFF. In DNA form, the CDR3 reads TGTGCCAGCAGCATTGACAGTGAGTTAAGTGTAAATGAGCAGTTCTTC. The chain carries TRBV21-1 and TRBJ2-1; the listed D gene, TRBD1, was not tested against the DNA. TRBV21-1 is recorded as a pseudogene. The CDR3 consists of 16 residues.

J is TRBJ1-1 and V is TRBV30; D remains ambiguous. From germline, CDR1 is GTSNPN and CDR2 SVGIG (reference sequence). The V and J ends lost 4 bases and 0 bases respectively, with 12 bases between them. The CDR3 has 14 residues. DNA for the CDR3: TGTGCCTGGAACGAAGGAATCATGAACACTGAAGCTTTCTTT. Protein sequence: CAWNEGIMNTEAFF.

The rearrangement links TRBV9 to TRBJ2-5; D remains ambiguous. The CDR3 contains 13 residues. Germline V CDR1 and CDR2: SGDLS, YYNGEE. V was clipped by 0 bases and J by 5 bases, with 8 bases between them. The CDR3 coding sequence is TGTGCCAGCAGCGTAGCATTCGGCGAGACCCAGTACTTC. As protein: CASSVAFGETQYF.

This clone was recorded once. V gene TRBV6-5 combines with J gene TRBJ2-7; D uncertain. V was trimmed by 3 bases and J by 3 bases, leaving 12 bases between them. Germline assignment: CDR1 MNHEY and CDR2 SVGAGI. The CDR3 totals 14 residues. The CDR3 bases are TGTGCCAGCAGTTATGGCAGGTTAAACTACGAGCAGTACTTC. Amino acids: CASSYGRLNYEQYF.

Worth noting for this clone: The same CDR3 arises from other DNA sequences in this sample as well. The V gene is TRBV4-1, the J gene TRBJ2-5; 7 bases line up with TRBD1. CDR3 length: 14 amino acids. The V segment lost 3 bases and the J segment 5 bases; nucleotides outside the gene matches: 6. Per germline, CDR1 MGHRA and CDR2 YSYEKL. This CDR3 reads CASSQRQGWETQYF. The CDR3 DNA is TGCGCCAGCAGCCAGAGACAGGGATGGGAGACCCAGTACTTC.